Below are 20 T cell receptor beta chains sequenced from a single sample in a study of PD-1 blockade in classical Hodgkin lymphoma (dated by TCRdb to between 2020 and 2021). Receptor amplification or capture employed the immunoSEQ multiplex PCR assay. Sourced from immuneACCESS, this table was stored by TCRdb with only in-frame sequences that have V and J called. A share of the clones is absent; for the studies checked, an unresolved V gene accounts for under half, and the remainder has no known explanation. The sample table records roughly 20,000 clones; approximately 88% of these occur just once. Jointly, the top ten make up roughly 6.6% of the sample. The sample's time point label, decoded: cycle 1 day 1 (C1D1), immediately before nivolumab initiation. All trial patients had relapsed after autologous stem cell transplantation, with cohorts A, B and C differing in prior brentuximab vedotin exposure.

Sequenced here: peripheral blood mononuclear cells (PBMCs), sampled at baseline. Receptors were obtained from a human donor with classical Hodgkin lymphoma.

The rearrangement links TRBV4-2 to TRBJ1-2; 8 bases map to TRBD1. Trimming took 0 bases from V and 4 from J; bases not matched to a gene: 7. Per the germline V gene, CDR1 is LGHNA and CDR2 is YNFKEQ. CDR3 length: 16 amino acids. CDR3 in DNA: TGTGCCAGCAGCCAAGATTTACAGGGGGTAGCCTATGGCTACACCTTC. Residues: CASSQDLQGVAYGYTF.

The chain joins TRBV4-3 to TRBJ1-5, with a weak D call TRBD1 (5 bases). The CDR3 runs to 13 residues. The V gene lost 2 bases and the J gene lost 8 bases, with 10 bases spanning the gap. Germline V lookup: CDR1 LGHNA, CDR2 YSLEER. CDR3 sequence (DNA): TGCGCCAGCAGCCAATCGGGAGGGGAGCCCCAGCATTTT. This translates into CASSQSGGEPQHF.

The gene calls are TRBV4-3 and TRBJ2-1; 8 positions match TRBD2. The germline V gene has CDR1 LGHNA and CDR2 YSLEER. This CDR3 is built from 15 residues. V lost 1 base, J lost 7 bases, and 6 bases stayed unmatched. The CDR3 coding sequence is TGCGCCAGCAGCCAAGGACCGGGACTAGGGAATGAGCAGTTCTTC. Amino acids: CASSQGPGLGNEQFF.

This chain joins TRBV6-5 and TRBJ1-2, with 8 bases matching TRBD1. The length of the CDR3 is 15 residues. CDR1 MNHEY and CDR2 SVGAGI come from the germline V gene. Trimming at V came to 9 bases and at J to 8 bases, leaving 17 bases not matched to a gene. The CDR3 sequence: CASYRRGQPGKGYTF. The CDR3 DNA reads TGTGCCAGTTACCGCAGGGGGCAGCCGGGTAAGGGCTACACCTTC.

This clone was seen a handful of times. The V call is TRBV13, the J call TRBJ1-5; unclear D gene. Deletions cut 8 bases from V and 2 bases from J, with 13 bases between. The CDR3 length is 14 residues. Germline V CDR1 and CDR2: PRHDT, FYEKMQ (reference sequence). As DNA, the CDR3 is TGTGCCAGCCGCCGGGGAAGGGGCAATCAGCCCCAGCATTTT. This gives the protein CASRRGRGNQPQHF.

Points on this clone: The junction differs from germline at one of its ends, possibly a read error. The genes are TRBV19 and TRBJ1-2, with TRBD1 matching over 8 bases. This CDR3 contains 12 residues. Germline V lookup: CDR1 LNHDA, CDR2 SQIVND (reference sequence). The DNA for the CDR3 is TGTGCCAGTGGGCGACAGGGGAGTGAAAGGGGTTTC. It encodes CASGRQGSERGF.

The CDR3 DNA sequence: TGTGCCATCAGTTGGATGTTCTGTAGATACAAAAGTCGGGCCAACGTCCTGACTTTC. It encodes CAISWMFCRYKSRANVLTF. This rearrangement joins TRBV10-3 to TRBJ2-6; D remains ambiguous. CDR1 is ENHRY and CDR2 is SYGVKD in the germline V gene. The ends were cut back, 5 bases at V and 5 bases at J, with 25 bases in the middle. The CDR3 is made up of 19 amino acids.

Only a few counts were recorded for this clone. The chain employs TRBV6-5 and TRBJ1-6; D is ambiguous. Trimming took 2 bases from V and 7 from J, leaving 9 bases between them. The germline V gene encodes CDR1 MNHEY and CDR2 SVGAGI. The CDR3 length is 14 residues. The CDR3, as DNA: TGTGCCAGCAGTTACGGGAGCACCAATTCACCCCTCCACTTT. This translates into CASSYGSTNSPLHF.

V and J are TRBV19 and TRBJ2-3; 9 bases align to TRBD2. Germline loops: CDR1 LNHDA, CDR2 SQIVND (reference sequence). This CDR3 spans 16 amino acids. Trimming cost V 1 base and J 5 bases; bases outside gene matches: 7. CDR3 bases: TGTGCCAGTAGTATAGTATTTTGGCGGGGGGGAGATACGCAGTATTTT. Translated, it gives CASSIVFWRGGDTQYF.

The rearrangement links TRBV7-9 to TRBJ1-4; D is uncertain. V was shortened by 8 bases and J by 3 bases, with 13 bases between the two germline ends. Germline assignment: CDR1 SEHNR and CDR2 FQNEAQ (reference sequence). CDR3 size: 14 residues. In DNA, the CDR3 is TGTGCCAGCCAGAGTACCATACCTAATGAAAAACTGTTTTTT. Residues: CASQSTIPNEKLFF.

The gene calls are TRBV7-2 and TRBJ2-6; 7 bases align to TRBD2. The V gene's germline CDR1 is SGHTA and CDR2 FQGNSA. V was clipped by 5 bases and J by 0 bases; unmatched bases: 4. This CDR3 spans 16 amino acids. In DNA form, the CDR3 reads TGTGCCAGCAGCCCCTCGGGGGGCTCTGGGGCCAACGTCCTGACTTTC. Its translation: CASSPSGGSGANVLTF.

V gene TRBV19 combines with J gene TRBJ2-3, with D uncertain. V was trimmed by 3 bases and J by 0 bases, leaving 7 bases between them. The CDR3 is made up of 14 amino acids. Germline CDR1 LNHDA, CDR2 SQIVND (reference sequence). The CDR3 loop reads CASSIARSTDTQYF. CDR3 bases: TGTGCCAGTAGTATCGCCCGTAGCACAGATACGCAGTATTTT.

By frequency in the sample, this clone is large. In DNA, the CDR3 is TGTGCCAGCAGCCCCACAGGGTATGGCTATGGCTACACCTTC. The encoded protein is CASSPTGYGYGYTF. The chain is built from TRBV7-8 and TRBJ1-2, with D perhaps matching TRBD1 (6 bases). V was clipped by 5 bases and J by 4 bases, with 14 bases between them. This CDR3 spans 14 amino acids. Germline values: CDR1 SGHVS, CDR2 FQNEAQ. Using reference TRBV7-8 and TRBJ1-2 for the parts outside the CDR3, the full variable domain is GAGVSQSPRYKVAKRGQDVALRCDPISGHVSLFWYQQALGQGPEFLTYFQNEAQLDKSGLPSDRFFAERPEGSVSTLKIQRTQQEDSAVYLCASSPTGYGYGYTFGSGTRLTVV.

The gene calls are TRBV5-6 and TRBJ1-1, with D uncertain. In germline, CDR1 is SGHDT, CDR2 YYEEEE. CDR3 length: 15 amino acids. V lost 0 bases to trimming and J lost 6 bases, with 15 bases between them. In DNA form, the CDR3 reads TGTGCCAGCAGCTTGGCCGGGGATCCGTGGTCTGAAGCTTTCTTT. It is translated as CASSLAGDPWSEAFF.

V is TRBV7-3 and J is TRBJ2-3, with D tentatively TRBD2 (6 bases). Trimming left V 5 bases short and J 5 bases short, with 14 bases between. Germline assignment: CDR1 SGHTA and CDR2 FQGTGA. The CDR3 runs 14 residues. This CDR3 reads CASSQRADQDTQYF. CDR3 sequence (DNA): TGTGCCAGCAGCCAGCGGGCGGATCAAGATACGCAGTATTTT.

The chain joins TRBV6-6 to TRBJ1-1, with D perhaps matching TRBD1 (6 bases). Trimming cost V 6 bases and J 1 base, with 9 bases left between them. There are 13 residues in the CDR3. The germline V gene encodes CDR1 MNHNY and CDR2 SVGAGI (reference sequence). CDR3 sequence: CASSPTGNTEAFF. The CDR3 DNA follows: TGTGCCAGCAGCCCGACAGGGAACACTGAAGCTTTCTTT.

This chain joins TRBV9 and TRBJ2-2; D assignment may be TRBD1 or TRBD2 (5 bases each). Looked up from germline, CDR1 is SGDLS and CDR2 is YYNGEE. The CDR3 has 17 amino acids. V gave up 0 bases and J gave up 2 bases, with 14 bases separating them. The CDR3 reads CASSVDPRGPNTGELFF. CDR3 in DNA: TGTGCCAGCAGCGTAGATCCCCGGGGACCAAACACCGGGGAGCTGTTTTTT.

The chain couples TRBV7-8 to TRBJ2-4, with D possibly being TRBD2 (6 bases). The CDR3 loop spans 16 amino acids. Trimming shortened V by 1 base and J by 0 bases, and 10 bases separated the two germline ends. Germline CDR1 is SGHVS and CDR2 is FQNEAQ. The CDR3 reads CASSLELGGAKNIQYF. CDR3 in DNA: TGTGCCAGCAGCTTAGAATTGGGGGGAGCCAAAAACATTCAGTACTTC.

V gene TRBV2 combines with J gene TRBJ2-3, with D perhaps TRBD2 (5 bases). The CDR3 length is 11 residues. From germline, CDR1 is SNHLY and CDR2 FYNNEI. V gave up 6 bases and J gave up 8 bases, with 9 bases separating them. The CDR3 bases are TGTGCCAGCAGGAGGGAGCGTACGCAGTATTTT. Protein product: CASRRERTQYF.

This chain uses TRBV7-2 with TRBJ1-5; D unclear. Germline-derived CDR1 and CDR2 are SGHTA and FQGNSA. This CDR3 is built from 15 residues. V was cut by 3 bases and J by 3 bases, with 12 bases left in between. The CDR3 DNA is TGTGCCAGCAGCTTGGGTGCCACAGTCAATCAGCCCCAGCATTTT. Its translation: CASSLGATVNQPQHF.